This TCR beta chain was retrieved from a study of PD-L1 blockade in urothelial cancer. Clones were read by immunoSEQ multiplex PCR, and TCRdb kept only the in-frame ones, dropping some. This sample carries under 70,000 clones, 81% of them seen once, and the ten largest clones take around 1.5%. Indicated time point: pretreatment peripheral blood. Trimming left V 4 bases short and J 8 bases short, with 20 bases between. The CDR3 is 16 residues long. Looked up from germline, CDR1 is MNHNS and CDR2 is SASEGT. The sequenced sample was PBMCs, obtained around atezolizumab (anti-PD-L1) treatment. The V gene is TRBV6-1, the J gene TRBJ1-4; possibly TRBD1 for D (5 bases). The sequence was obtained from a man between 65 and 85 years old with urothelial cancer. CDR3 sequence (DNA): TGTGCCAGCAGTGCCGTCGGAGGAGGGAACAGGGAAAAACTGTTTTTT. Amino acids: CASSAVGGGNREKLFF.